These 13 T cell receptor beta chains share one sample of origin, sequenced in a study of cytomegalovirus exposure and HLA in healthy donors. PCR primers comprised 60 Vbeta and 13 Jbeta primers. This table comes from immunoSEQ multiplex PCR, and its TCRdb copy is limited to in-frame clones, with some not included. Of 120,000 or so clones listed, 80% to 90% are singletons. The sequenced material came from PBMCs. These receptors all stem from a woman between 35 and 50 years old in good health and CMV-seropositive.

CDR3 residues: CASSSPRGTGVLSRDTQYF. The DNA for the CDR3 is TGTGCCAGCAGCTCCCCCCGGGGGACAGGGGTCCTCAGTAGGGATACGCAGTATTTT. This rearrangement joins TRBV9 to TRBJ2-3, with TRBD1 identical over 10 bases. Trimming cost V 4 bases and J 6 bases; bases outside gene matches: 20. The CDR3 has 19 residues. CDR1 and CDR2 from the germline V gene are SGDLS and YYNGEE.

This clone was found many times. This rearrangement joins TRBV6-1 to TRBJ2-7, with 10 positions matching TRBD1. After removal of 6 bases from V and 1 base from J, the junction contained 6 bases not matched to a gene. The germline CDR1 and CDR2 sequences are MNHNS and SASEGT. The CDR3 extends over 15 amino acids. The CDR3 DNA sequence: TGTGCCAGCAGGGCGGGACAGGGGACATCCTACGAGCAGTACTTC. Translating it yields CASRAGQGTSYEQYF.

J is TRBJ2-3 and V is TRBV7-9, with TRBD1 identical over 9 bases. There are 15 residues in the CDR3. From germline, CDR1 is SEHNR and CDR2 FQNEAQ (reference sequence). Trimming removed 6 bases from V and 3 bases from J; junction bases left unmatched: 7. CDR3 protein: CASRKGTGQTDTQYF. The CDR3 nucleotides read TGTGCCAGCAGAAAAGGGACAGGGCAAACAGATACGCAGTATTTT.

The chain uses TRBV5-1 and TRBJ2-1; unclear D gene. CDR1 is SGHRS and CDR2 is YFSETQ in the germline V gene. Between the trimmed V and J ends, which lost 1 base and 5 bases, there was a span of 10 bases. This CDR3 comprises 14 residues. This CDR3 reads CASSLLGRDNEQFF. DNA of the CDR3: TGCGCCAGCAGCTTGTTGGGCAGAGACAATGAGCAGTTCTTC.

The V gene is TRBV5-4, the J gene TRBJ2-2, with TRBD2 matching over 7 bases. The junction had 12 bases not matched to a gene; V was cut back by 4 bases and J by 9 bases. This CDR3 has 15 amino acids. Germline-derived CDR1 and CDR2 are SGHNT and YYREEE (reference sequence). This CDR3 is CASSPEGGTVRELFF. The DNA of the CDR3 is TGTGCCAGCAGCCCGGAGGGAGGGACTGTGCGGGAGCTGTTTTTT.

The chain couples TRBV5-4 to TRBJ2-5; 7 nucleotides line up with TRBD2. Near its end, the DNA agrees better with TRBJ2-7, so the J call may be wrong. The CDR3 totals 14 residues. Germline V CDR1 and CDR2: SGHNT, YYREEE (reference sequence). CDR3 coding DNA: TGTGCCAGCAGCTTGGGCGGGGGACCCTACGAGCAGTACTTC. Its translation: CASSLGGGPYEQYF.

The chain employs TRBV29-1 and TRBJ2-1; D is unresolved. This CDR3 is 11 amino acids long. Germline-derived CDR1 and CDR2 are SQVTM and ANQGSEA. V was shortened by 4 bases and J by 6 bases, with 7 bases between the two germline ends. Here the CDR3 DNA reads TGCAGCGTTGCACCGGGCAATGAGCAGTTCTTC. Its protein is CSVAPGNEQFF.

This clone is classed as medium-sized (0.01 to 0.1%). Other DNA sequences from this sample encode an identical CDR3 as well. The gene calls are TRBV4-3 and TRBJ2-7; 7 bases are a match to TRBD1. V lost 0 bases, J lost 3 bases, and 5 bases stayed unmatched. Germline V lookup: CDR1 LGHNA, CDR2 YSLEER. This CDR3 contains 15 residues. The CDR3 region has the DNA TGCGCCAGCAGCCAAGATCGGGCAGGGGGCTACGAGCAGTACTTC. It is translated as CASSQDRAGGYEQYF.

V is TRBV19 and J is TRBJ2-1; the match to TRBD2 covers 14 bases. V trimming: 4 bases; J trimming: 3 bases; junction bases outside the gene matches: 14. CDR1 is LNHDA and CDR2 is SQIVND in the germline V gene (reference sequence). The CDR3 extends over 20 amino acids. CDR3 sequence (DNA): TGTGCCAGTAGTAGGGGACCGGGACTAGCGGGAGCGAAGGGCTACAATGAGCAGTTCTTC. As protein: CASSRGPGLAGAKGYNEQFF.

The rearrangement uses TRBV11-3 and TRBJ2-2; 7 nucleotides match TRBD1. The V segment lost 5 bases and the J segment 5 bases; nucleotides outside the gene matches: 8. CDR1 is SGHNT, CDR2 YENEEA, per germline. This CDR3 has 15 amino acids. CDR3 protein: CASSPKLQGTGELFF. CDR3 coding DNA: TGTGCCAGCAGCCCAAAACTACAGGGGACCGGGGAGCTGTTTTTT.

In its sample, this clone was seen once. This rearrangement joins TRBV29-1 to TRBJ2-3, with TRBD1 as a possible D gene (7 bases). Germline assignment: CDR1 SQVTM and CDR2 ANQGSEA. V lost 5 bases and J 2 bases, leaving 17 bases between the germline ends. The CDR3 contains 15 residues. For the CDR3, the DNA is TGCAGCGTTAGGGTGGAGGGGGCATACACAGATACGCAGTATTTT. As protein: CSVRVEGAYTDTQYF.

The chain couples TRBV5-4 to TRBJ2-7; 7 bases map to TRBD1. This CDR3 contains 14 residues. Per germline, CDR1 SGHNT and CDR2 YYREEE (reference sequence). V lost 0 bases to trimming and J lost 5 bases; unmatched junction nucleotides: 5. CDR3 loop: CASSLDRGENEQYF. The DNA of the CDR3 is TGTGCCAGCAGCTTGGACAGGGGAGAAAACGAGCAGTACTTC.

The chain joins TRBV6-5 to TRBJ2-7; D gene ambiguous. The CDR3 length is 13 residues. The V and J ends lost 0 bases and 5 bases respectively, with 8 bases between them. Germline V CDR1 and CDR2: MNHEY, SVGAGI. The CDR3 bases are TGTGCCAGCAGTTACTCGGGCATGGACGAGCAGTACTTC. Translating gives CASSYSGMDEQYF.